This TCR beta chain is drawn from a study of cytotoxic CD8 clonotypes in ibrutinib-treated CLL. Looking at the study overall: Response was recorded as partial in some 24 patients and complete in 2; at median about 6 years, roughly 14 remained remitted and some twelve had progressed.

Germline CDR1 reads GTSNPN; CDR2 reads SVGIG (reference sequence). With 4 bases removed from V and 5 bases from J, the gap between germline ends came to 14 bases. CDR3 size: 13 residues. Data came from immunoSEQ multiplex PCR; TCRdb stores just in-frame clones and leaves some out. This table holds just over 200,000 clones, approximately 75% found once. This clone has just one count. Sample: PBMCs, taken after 12 months of ibrutinib treatment. The chain recombines TRBV30 with TRBJ1-1, with unresolved D. The receptor's source is a human donor with chronic lymphocytic leukemia. CDR3 DNA sequence: TGTGCCTGGAACCTCATGCAGGAGACTGAAGCTTTCTTT. Its protein is CAWNLMQETEAFF.